This T cell receptor beta chain derives from a study of PD-1 blockade in classical Hodgkin lymphoma. Across the whole study: A 3 mg/kg intravenous dose of nivolumab was received by patients every 2 weeks. Study observations and caveats: TCR diversity at baseline was reported to be reduced in newly diagnosed patients relative to healthy donors. Diversity in CD4+ TCRs, unlike that measured in CD8+ TCRs, had risen significantly by C4D1.

On this clone: Its antigen remains unidentified.

This CDR3 region has 13 residues. V dropped 5 bases and J dropped 6 bases, with 13 bases sitting between them. The germline CDR1 and CDR2 sequences are KGHSH and LQKENI. Every patient had relapsed following autologous stem cell transplantation, and cohorts differed in brentuximab vedotin exposure. From thawed PBMCs, CD4+ T cells were purified using magnetic negative selection. Best response was recorded as complete response, partial response or progressive disease. The table came from immunoSEQ multiplex PCR; TCRdb's copy has only in-frame clones and leaves some out. Altogether about 4,200 clones are present, about 87% being singletons, with the ten largest covering around 26%.

The chain links TRBV18 to TRBJ1-1, with D hard to call. This specimen was CD4+ T cells from blood, taken at baseline. The TCR comes from a human donor with classical Hodgkin lymphoma. CDR3 loop: CASSVAGRSEAFF. In DNA, the CDR3 is TGTGCCAGCTCAGTGGCGGGTAGGTCTGAAGCTTTCTTT.